What follows are 20 T cell receptor beta chains derived from one specimen sequenced in a study of blood T cell repertoires in COVID-19. Repertoires were generated with immunoSEQ multiplex PCR, while TCRdb's copy carries only in-frame clones and drops some. Of some 180,000 clones listed, around 90% were seen once; the top ten hold 5% to 6.5%. Sequenced material: peripheral blood. Receptor source: a man aged 35-49 years with active or convalescent COVID-19.

The rearrangement links TRBV6-1 to TRBJ1-5; D uncertain. The V gene's germline CDR1 is MNHNS and CDR2 SASEGT. Trimming removed 5 bases at V and 7 bases at J, with 18 bases between. This CDR3 contains 15 residues. CDR3 sequence: CASSHPGNAGQPQHF. In DNA form, the CDR3 reads TGTGCCAGCAGTCACCCGGGAAACGCCGGCCAGCCCCAGCATTTT.

This clone turned up a few times. CDR3 DNA: TGTGCCAGCAGCGTAGCTACAGGGGGGTACACTGAAGCTTTCTTT. It translates to CASSVATGGYTEAFF. The chain is built from TRBV9 and TRBJ1-1; 8 bases match TRBD1. V dropped 0 bases and J dropped 3; count of bases not matched to a gene: 4. The germline CDR1 and CDR2 sequences are SGDLS and YYNGEE. The CDR3 length is 15 residues.

The rearrangement links TRBV2 to TRBJ1-6; 8 nucleotides match TRBD1. Germline V gene lookup returns CDR1 SNHLY and CDR2 FYNNEI. This CDR3 has 13 residues. The V gene end was trimmed by 6 bases and the J gene end by 10 bases; junction bases not matched to a gene: 5. As DNA, the CDR3 is TGTGCCAGCAGCGGACAGGGTTACTCACCCCTCCACTTT. It codes for CASSGQGYSPLHF.

The chain is built from TRBV18 and TRBJ2-1, with TRBD2 identical over 12 bases. In germline, CDR1 is KGHSH, CDR2 LQKENI. With 0 bases clipped from V and 0 bases from J, the junction kept 9 bases outside the gene matches. There are 20 residues in the CDR3. The CDR3 reads CASSPPTGLAGIHSYNEQFF. The CDR3 nucleotides read TGTGCCAGCTCACCACCGACAGGACTAGCGGGGATTCACTCCTACAATGAGCAGTTCTTC.

This clone appeared once. This chain joins TRBV5-1 and TRBJ1-6; D is possibly TRBD1 (5 bases). Germline V gene data show CDR1 as SGHRS and CDR2 as YFSETQ. V was clipped by 4 bases and J by 8 bases, with 19 bases between them. The CDR3 consists of 16 residues. The CDR3 DNA sequence: TGCGCCAGCAGCAGGGGCGCCGGCGGGGAGGATTCACCCCTCCACTTT. Translated: CASSRGAGGEDSPLHF.

In its sample, this clone was seen once. The chain recombines TRBV18 with TRBJ2-4; a possible D gene is TRBD1 (6 bases). The length of the CDR3 is 13 residues. The germline V gene has CDR1 KGHSH and CDR2 LQKENI. Trimming cost V 3 bases and J 7 bases, with 10 bases left between them. The CDR3 sequence is CASSPGAGNIQYF. CDR3 sequence (DNA): TGTGCCAGCTCACCGGGGGCGGGTAACATTCAGTACTTC.

The chain employs TRBV7-2 and TRBJ1-1; no definite D call. Germline V gene data show CDR1 as SGHTA and CDR2 as FQGNSA. This CDR3 region has 12 residues. The ends were cut back, 5 bases at V and 7 bases at J, with 11 bases in the middle. The CDR3 is CASSRYAGEAFF. The CDR3 DNA follows: TGTGCCAGCAGCCGGTACGCGGGTGAAGCTTTCTTT.

This chain connects TRBV6-4 to TRBJ1-6, with a tentative D call TRBD1 (6 bases). The CDR3 extends over 14 amino acids. Trimming pared 6 bases from V and 10 bases from J, leaving 16 bases between. Per germline, CDR1 MRHNA and CDR2 SNTAGT. The CDR3 region is CASRRSGQFSPLHF. The CDR3 DNA is TGTGCCAGCAGACGGTCCGGACAGTTCTCACCCCTCCACTTT.

The chain joins TRBV19 to TRBJ2-5, with 9 bases that match TRBD1. This CDR3 has 13 amino acids. The germline gives CDR1 LNHDA, CDR2 SQIVND (reference sequence). V shed 7 bases, J shed 5 bases, and the junction held 5 bases outside the gene matches. This CDR3 reads CASNRGLGETQYF. In DNA form, the CDR3 reads TGTGCCAGTAACAGGGGGCTGGGGGAGACCCAGTACTTC.

The CDR3 DNA is TGTGCCAGCTCACCGAGATTAAGCGGGTCCTACAATGAGCAGTTCTTC. This sequence encodes CASSPRLSGSYNEQFF. The genes are TRBV18 and TRBJ2-1, with D possibly being TRBD2 (6 bases). The CDR3 has 16 residues. Trimming pared 3 bases from V and 1 base from J, leaving 13 bases between. Germline values: CDR1 KGHSH, CDR2 LQKENI.

The chain has TRBV28 and TRBJ2-3; 7 positions match TRBD2. The CDR3 spans 12 residues. Germline assignment: CDR1 MDHEN and CDR2 SYDVKM. Unmatched junction bases numbered 1, after V lost 4 bases and J lost 6 bases. CDR3 amino acids: CASSSLADTQYF. CDR3 nucleotides: TGTGCCAGCAGTTCACTAGCGGATACGCAGTATTTT.

The chain links TRBV25-1 to TRBJ1-2; TRBD1 matches 9 bases. This CDR3 has 13 amino acids. Unmatched junction bases numbered 2, after V lost 2 bases and J lost 7 bases. Germline CDR1 is MGHDK and CDR2 is SYGVNS. CDR3 in DNA: TGTGCCAGCAGTGAACGGGACAGGGCTGGCTACACCTTC. Encoded protein: CASSERDRAGYTF.

The chain is built from TRBV3-1 (or the pseudogene TRBV3-2) and TRBJ2-7; no clear D. This CDR3 is 13 amino acids long. The ends were cut back, 3 bases at V and 0 bases at J, with 6 bases in the middle. Germline assignment: CDR1 LGHDT and CDR2 YNNKEL (reference sequence). CDR3 region: CASSHLSSYEQYF. The CDR3 nucleotides are TGTGCCAGCAGCCATCTGAGCTCCTACGAGCAGTACTTC.

This chain uses TRBV12-5 with TRBJ1-6; D is undetermined. The V and J ends lost 0 bases and 10 bases respectively, with 16 bases between them. CDR3 size: 16 residues. In germline, CDR1 is LGHNT, CDR2 FRNRAP. The CDR3 reads CASGLVLAQTGSPLHF. Written as DNA, the CDR3 is TGTGCTAGTGGTTTGGTATTAGCTCAGACTGGATCACCCCTCCACTTT.

This sequence joins TRBV4-1 and TRBJ2-3; 16 bases match TRBD2. This CDR3 spans 20 amino acids. Germline-derived CDR1 and CDR2 are MGHRA and YSYEKL. The ends lost 4 bases at V and 1 base at J; junction bases unmatched: 11. Written as DNA, the CDR3 is TGCGCCAGCAGCCCACGGGGACTAGCGGGAGGGAACTTGGGCACAGATACGCAGTATTTT. Its protein product is CASSPRGLAGGNLGTDTQYF.

The rearrangement uses TRBV6-6 and TRBJ2-2, with D possibly TRBD1 on 5 matching bases. Germline CDR1 and CDR2: MNHNY and SVGAGI (reference sequence). Between the trimmed V and J ends, which lost 3 bases and 6 bases, there was a span of 14 bases. This CDR3 is built from 15 residues. The chain's CDR3 is CASSYGSGWPGELFF. CDR3 DNA sequence: TGTGCCAGCAGTTATGGGTCAGGGTGGCCCGGGGAGCTGTTTTTT.

V gene TRBV19 combines with J gene TRBJ1-3; a possible D gene is TRBD1 (6 bases). V was shortened by 3 bases and J by 3 bases, with 15 bases between the two germline ends. The CDR3 is made up of 16 amino acids. CDR1 is LNHDA and CDR2 is SQIVND in the germline V gene (reference sequence). CDR3: CASSMATRGSGNTIYF. The CDR3 bases are TGTGCCAGTAGTATGGCAACCAGGGGAAGTGGAAACACCATATATTTT.

The chain employs TRBV5-4 and TRBJ2-1, with 10 bases matching TRBD2. Germline V gene data show CDR1 as SGHNT and CDR2 as YYREEE (reference sequence). Trimming removed 9 bases from V and 9 bases from J; junction bases left unmatched: 15. CDR3 length: 15 residues. CDR3 in DNA: TGTGCCACCACCACAACAAGCGGGGGGGCGTCTGAGCAGTTCTTC. Amino acids: CATTTTSGGASEQFF.

This chain connects TRBV5-4 to TRBJ2-2; 13 nucleotides align to TRBD2. V was pared by 0 bases and J by 2 bases, with 4 bases of the junction left unmatched. The CDR3 sequence is 18 residues long. CDR1 and CDR2 from the germline V gene are SGHNT and YYREEE (reference sequence). This CDR3 reads CASSLVRLAGGNTGELFF. The DNA of the CDR3 is TGTGCCAGCAGCTTGGTACGACTAGCGGGGGGCAACACCGGGGAGCTGTTTTTT.

The chain combines TRBV27 with TRBJ2-3; D not certain. Germline V gene lookup returns CDR1 MNHEY and CDR2 SMNVEV (reference sequence). The CDR3 spans 14 residues. V was clipped by 1 base and J by 5 bases, with 10 bases between them. The CDR3 here is CASSLYLGGDTQYF. CDR3 nucleotide sequence: TGTGCCAGCAGTTTATACCTCGGTGGAGATACGCAGTATTTT.